The 7 T cell receptor gamma chains listed next were all sequenced from one sample in a study of gammadelta T cells in human blood. TCRdb fed the RT-PCR reads into CATT to redo clone calling. Here the sample spans 200 to 250 gamma-chain clones, 9.4% being singletons. The specimen sequenced was Vgamma9Vdelta2 gamma-delta T cells from adult blood. These receptors were taken from a human donor.

By frequency in the sample, this clone is medium-sized (0.01 to 0.1%). With a much larger clone just one base away, this may be a read error. The V call is TRGV9, the J call TRGJP. With V trimmed by 3 bases and J by 5 bases, 4 bases remained unmatched. Looked up from germline, CDR1 is GITISATS and CDR2 is ISYDGTV (reference sequence). This CDR3 comprises 16 residues. The CDR3 bases are TGTGCCTTGTGGGAGATTGAAGAGTTGGGCAAAAAAATCAAGGTATTT. Translated, it gives CALWEIEELGKKIKVF.

In its sample, this clone is large. A much larger clone sits a single nucleotide away, making a read error possible. The rearrangement links TRGV9 to TRGJP. Germline V gene data show CDR1 as GITISATS and CDR2 as ISYDGTV (reference sequence). CDR3 length equals 16 residues. J gave up 6 bases and V 2 bases, and 4 bases lay outside the gene matches. The CDR3 reads CALWEARELGKKIKVF. For the CDR3, the DNA is TGTGCCTTGTGGGAGGCCCGAGAGTTGGGCAAAAAAATCAAGGTATTT.

This clone has more than one count but fewer than ten. Translating this DNA gives a protein that differs at residue 5 from the TCRdb one, which belongs to a much larger clone; a read error is likely, and the protein shown is this translation. J is TRGJP and V is TRGV9. This CDR3 comprises 16 residues. The germline CDR1 and CDR2 sequences are GITISATS and ISYDGTV (reference sequence). Unmatched junction bases numbered 8, after V lost 5 bases and J lost 7 bases. This CDR3 reads CALWGVPELGKKIKVF. CDR3 bases: TGTGCCTTGTGGGGGGTTCCGGAGTTGGGCAAAAAAATCAAGGTATTT.

On this clone: Given a much more abundant clone one base away, this may be a read error. The chain has TRGV9 and TRGJP. This CDR3 has 16 amino acids. The germline gives CDR1 GITISATS, CDR2 ISYDGTV (reference sequence). V dropped 3 bases and J dropped 4; count of bases not matched to a gene: 3. The CDR3 DNA reads TGTGCCTTGTGGGAGCCCCAAGAGTTGGGCAAAAAAATCAAGGTATTT. Its translation is CALWEPQELGKKIKVF.

As for this clone: The database protein in TCRdb disagrees with the DNA translation at residue 7; the sequence shown here was translated from the DNA. The V gene is TRGV9, the J gene TRGJP. After removal of 0 bases from V and 6 bases from J, the junction contained 2 bases not matched to a gene. CDR1 and CDR2 from the germline V gene are GITISATS and ISYDGTV (reference sequence). This CDR3 is built from 16 residues. DNA for the CDR3: TGTGCCTTGTGGGAGGTGTCAGAGTTGGGCAAAAAAATCAAGGTATTT. Its translation is CALWEVSELGKKIKVF.

This clone has a handful of counts. This chain connects TRGV9 to TRGJP. This CDR3 region has 16 residues. Unmatched junction bases numbered 9, after V lost 6 bases and J lost 7 bases. Germline V gene sequence: CDR1 GITISATS, CDR2 ISYDGTV (reference sequence). CDR3 nucleotide sequence: TGTGCCTTGTGGAAAAGGGATGAGTTGGGCAAAAAAATCAAGGTATTT. It yields the protein CALWKRDELGKKIKVF.

Points on this clone: TCRdb shows a much larger clone's protein in place of this DNA's translation, and the two differ at residue 10, likely through a read error; the protein shown is translated from the DNA. The chain links TRGV9 to TRGJP. CDR3 length: 16 residues. Germline-derived CDR1 and CDR2 are GITISATS and ISYDGTV (reference sequence). Here the CDR3 reads CALWEVPELDKKIKVF. The CDR3 DNA reads as TGTGCCTTGTGGGAGGTTCCGGAGTTGGACAAAAAAATCAAGGTATTT.